One and the same sample provided the 19 T cell receptor beta chains below, sequenced in a study of radiotherapy plus CTLA-4 blockade in lung cancer. The method was immunoSEQ multiplex PCR; TCRdb's version includes in-frame clones alone and lacks a portion of them. The table includes around 45,000 clones, about 67% detected once. The sequenced sample was peripheral blood, obtained from a patient treated with radiotherapy plus ipilimumab. The receptors were gathered from a human donor with non-small cell lung cancer who had a partial response to radiotherapy plus ipilimumab.

In its sample, this clone was seen a few times. The rearrangement uses TRBV10-3 and TRBJ1-6, with 7 nucleotides matching TRBD1. The J segment lost 7 bases and the V segment lost 4 bases, leaving 4 bases of the junction unmatched. Germline CDR1 reads ENHRY; CDR2 reads SYGVKD. The CDR3 sequence is 14 residues long. CDR3 coding DNA: TGTGCCATCAGTGCTGGCAGGGGGAATTCACCCCTCCACTTT. This codes for CAISAGRGNSPLHF.

This clone occurred a few times. V usage is TRBV7-3 and J usage is TRBJ1-1; D call uncertain. The V gene lost 3 bases and the J gene lost 1 base, with 6 bases spanning the gap. This CDR3 is built from 13 residues. The V gene's germline CDR1 is SGHTA and CDR2 FQGTGA. The CDR3 spells CASSFRRNTEAFF. Written as DNA, the CDR3 is TGTGCCAGCAGCTTCCGCAGGAACACTGAAGCTTTCTTT. The variable domain in full, with the rest retrieved from reference TRBV7-3 and TRBJ1-1, is GAGVSQTPSNKVTEKGKYVELRCDPISGHTALYWYRQSLGQGPEFLIYFQGTGAADDSGLPNDRFFAVRPEGSVSTLKIQRTERGDSAVYLCASSFRRNTEAFFGQGTRLTVV.

The rearrangement uses TRBV5-5 and TRBJ2-5; the D gene is possibly TRBD2 (5 bases). This CDR3 has 13 amino acids. The germline V gene encodes CDR1 SGHKS and CDR2 YYEKEE (reference sequence). V lost 7 bases and J 5 bases, leaving 15 bases between the germline ends. The CDR3 DNA follows: TGTGCCAGCGGAAAACTAGTGTTTGAGACCCAGTACTTC. It translates to CASGKLVFETQYF.

V and J are TRBV30 and TRBJ1-4, with a tentative D call TRBD1 (6 bases). V dropped 2 bases and J dropped 8 bases, with 15 bases sitting between them. The CDR3 is 14 residues long. From germline, CDR1 is GTSNPN and CDR2 SVGIG (reference sequence). The CDR3 sequence: CAWSRGGAGEKLFF. The CDR3 DNA is TGTGCCTGGAGTCGGGGGGGCGCGGGGGAAAAACTGTTTTTT.

V and J are TRBV5-4 and TRBJ2-3, with D possibly TRBD2 on 6 matching bases. V was trimmed by 4 bases and J by 4 bases, leaving 22 bases between them. The CDR3 has 17 amino acids. Germline assignment: CDR1 SGHNT and CDR2 YYREEE (reference sequence). The CDR3 region is CASSQRRAGPSADTQYF. The DNA of the CDR3 is TGTGCCAGCAGCCAAAGACGAGCGGGCCCCTCGGCAGATACGCAGTATTTT. Together with reference TRBV5-4 and TRBJ2-3, the CDR3 gives the full variable domain: ETGVTQSPTHLIKTRGQQVTLRCSSQSGHNTVSWYQQALGQGPQFIFQYYREEENGRGNFPPRFSGLQFPNYSSELNVNALELDDSALYLCASSQRRAGPSADTQYFGPGTRLTVL.

V gene TRBV19 combines with J gene TRBJ2-5, with TRBD2 matching over 7 bases. This CDR3 contains 15 residues. Per the germline V gene, CDR1 is LNHDA and CDR2 is SQIVND (reference sequence). With V trimmed by 2 bases and J by 5 bases, 8 bases remained unmatched. CDR3 coding DNA: TGTGCCAGTAGTATATGGGGGGGGAGGCAGGAGACCCAGTACTTC. It translates to CASSIWGGRQETQYF.

The rearrangement uses TRBV4-2 and TRBJ1-2; 8 nucleotides match TRBD1. The junction had 9 bases not matched to a gene; V was cut back by 4 bases and J by 5 bases. The CDR3 runs to 15 residues. CDR1 is LGHNA and CDR2 is YNFKEQ in the germline V gene. The CDR3 spells CASSLDRDVRYGYTF. CDR3 nucleotide sequence: TGTGCCAGCAGCCTGGACAGGGATGTAAGGTATGGCTACACCTTC.

Only a few counts were recorded for this clone. J is TRBJ2-5 and V is TRBV6-5; no clear D gene. Germline CDR1 reads MNHEY; CDR2 reads SVGAGI. V gave up 2 bases and J gave up 2 bases, with 9 bases separating them. This CDR3 comprises 14 residues. The CDR3 loop reads CASSYVFRQETQYF. The CDR3 bases are TGTGCCAGCAGTTACGTTTTCAGGCAAGAGACCCAGTACTTC.

This clone was seen once. The J gene is TRBJ2-1, the V gene TRBV7-3, with D perhaps matching TRBD2 (5 bases). V lost 4 bases, J lost 11 bases, and 12 bases lay in between. Germline values: CDR1 SGHTA, CDR2 FQGTGA. The CDR3 is 12 amino acids. The CDR3 sequence is CASSSDSVQQFF. The CDR3 DNA reads TGTGCCAGCAGCTCGGACTCTGTTCAGCAGTTCTTC. The whole variable domain, filled in from reference TRBV7-3 and TRBJ2-1, reads GAGVSQTPSNKVTEKGKYVELRCDPISGHTALYWYRQSLGQGPEFLIYFQGTGAADDSGLPNDRFFAVRPEGSVSTLKIQRTERGDSAVYLCASSSDSVQQFFGPGTRLTVL.

The rearrangement joins TRBV25-1 to TRBJ2-7, with TRBD1 identical over 8 bases. J was trimmed by 3 bases and V by 3 bases; bases with no gene match: 10. The germline gives CDR1 MGHDK, CDR2 SYGVNS. The CDR3 runs to 16 residues. The DNA of the CDR3 is TGTGCCAGCAGTGAGTCAGGGGGCGCAGGCTTCTACGAGCAGTACTTC. It is translated as CASSESGGAGFYEQYF.

The chain links TRBV30 to TRBJ1-4; D uncertain. This CDR3 region has 12 residues. The V gene lost 5 bases and the J gene lost 5 bases, with 9 bases spanning the gap. Germline CDR1 reads GTSNPN; CDR2 reads SVGIG (reference sequence). The CDR3 region has the DNA TGTGCCTGGGAACTCTACAATGAAAAACTGTTTTTT. Its translation: CAWELYNEKLFF. The complete variable domain, with remaining parts taken from reference TRBV30 and TRBJ1-4, reads SQTIHQWPATLVQPVGSPLSLECTVEGTSNPNLYWYRQAAGRGLQLLFYSVGIGQISSEVPQNLSASRPQDRQFILSSKKLLLSDSGFYLCAWELYNEKLFFGSGTQLSVL.

This clone was counted between two and nine times. V and J are TRBV20-1 and TRBJ2-1; D is possibly TRBD2 (5 bases). CDR3 length: 11 residues. Per the germline V gene, CDR1 is DFQATT and CDR2 is SNEGSKA (reference sequence). The V end was cut by 0 bases, the J end by 10 bases, with 7 bases between. In DNA, the CDR3 is TGCAGTGCTAGAGATCGAGGGGAGCAGTTCTTC. It specifies CSARDRGEQFF.

This sequence joins TRBV2 and TRBJ1-2; maybe TRBD1 (6 bases). The ends were cut back, 3 bases at V and 7 bases at J, with 12 bases in the middle. The germline V gene encodes CDR1 SNHLY and CDR2 FYNNEI. The CDR3 is 13 residues long. In DNA form, the CDR3 reads TGTGCCAGCAGTGATGTCAGGGGCTCTGGCTACACCTTC. This codes for CASSDVRGSGYTF.

This clone was counted a few times. The chain carries TRBV19 and TRBJ1-1; the D gene is possibly TRBD1 (6 bases). In germline, CDR1 is LNHDA, CDR2 SQIVND (reference sequence). The CDR3 loop spans 13 amino acids. Trimming removed 5 bases from V and 3 bases from J, with 10 bases in between. CDR3 region: CASSAHRDTEAFF. Written as DNA, the CDR3 is TGTGCCAGTAGTGCCCACAGGGACACTGAAGCTTTCTTT.

This clone was recorded a few times. V and J are TRBV6-1 and TRBJ2-7; possible D gene TRBD1, 6 bases. Germline V CDR1 and CDR2: MNHNS, SASEGT. Trimming pared 6 bases from V and 5 bases from J, leaving 17 bases between. CDR3 length equals 14 residues. CDR3 nucleotide sequence: TGTGCCAGCAGATACGGACAGTATCGGGACGAGCAGTACTTC. Its protein is CASRYGQYRDEQYF.

This clone has only a few counts. The J gene is TRBJ1-3, the V gene TRBV6-6; D remains unclear. Per the germline V gene, CDR1 is MNHNY and CDR2 is SVGAGI (reference sequence). V shed 3 bases and J shed 0 bases, with 9 bases lying between them. This CDR3 region has 15 residues. CDR3 region: CASSYSRGSGNTIYF. CDR3 nucleotides: TGTGCCAGCAGTTATTCCCGGGGCTCTGGAAACACCATATATTTT.

V is TRBV27 and J is TRBJ1-1; the D gene is possibly TRBD1 (6 bases). The germline V and J ends were trimmed by 6 bases and 1 base, with 15 bases remaining between them. Germline CDR1 is MNHEY and CDR2 is SMNVEV (reference sequence). CDR3 length: 15 amino acids. The DNA of the CDR3 is TGTGCCAGCAGCCTAGGGGGAGGGGCGAACACTGAAGCTTTCTTT. As protein: CASSLGGGANTEAFF.

This chain links TRBV19 with TRBJ2-2; D call uncertain. Trimming stripped 5 bases from V and 2 bases from J, with 15 bases between. CDR1 LNHDA and CDR2 SQIVND come from the germline V gene (reference sequence). The CDR3 is made up of 16 amino acids. The CDR3 is CASSPRGDFNTGELFF. The CDR3 DNA is TGTGCCAGTAGTCCCAGAGGTGACTTCAACACCGGGGAGCTGTTTTTT.

The CDR3 sequence: CASSFLTGDDAVEAFF. Here the CDR3 DNA reads TGTGCCAGCAGCTTTCTTACAGGGGACGATGCCGTTGAAGCTTTCTTT. The chain employs TRBV7-6 and TRBJ1-1; TRBD1 aligns across 7 bases. This CDR3 is 16 amino acids long. After removal of 3 bases from V and 7 bases from J, the junction contained 14 bases not matched to a gene. Looked up from germline, CDR1 is SGHVS and CDR2 is FNYEAQ. Together with reference TRBV7-6 and TRBJ1-1, the CDR3 gives the full variable domain: GAGVSQSPRYKVTKRGQDVALRCDPISGHVSLYWYRQALGQGPEFLTYFNYEAQQDKSGLPNDRFSAERPEGSISTLTIQRTEQRDSAMYRCASSFLTGDDAVEAFFGQGTRLTVV.